The rows below give T cell receptor beta chains drawn from one sample of a study of read filtering for tumor transcriptome and immune sequencing. TCRdb reprocessed the reads with MiXCR, giving one entry per CDR3 protein. The data show more than 100,000 distinct CDR3 sequences, less than 15% seen once. Sequencing was performed on a population of CD138-negative cells sorted from bone marrow. These receptors came from a donor at least 40 years old with multiple myeloma. The CDR3 runs from the conserved cysteine through the conserved F or W. The order of the fields is D gene, V gene, clone size, J gene, CDR3 protein, CDR3 DNA. D genes are given only for firm matches. Size values are once, few and many counts, or a class for expanded clones, and some rows have none.

NA	TRBV4-3	many	TRBJ1-2	CASSQDFGAGGYTF	NA
TRBD2	TRBV4-3	many	TRBJ2-7	CASSQDLAGAYEQYF	TGCGCCAGCAGCCAAGATTTAGCGGGGGCCTACGAGCAGTACTTC
TRBD2	TRBV19	many	TRBJ2-1	CASTVAGVTHEQFF	TGTGCCAGTACCGTAGCGGGAGTCACGCATGAGCAGTTCTTC
NA	TRBV20-1	many	TRBJ1-5	CSAREPTDSNQPQHF	TGCAGTGCTAGAGAGCCAACCGATAGCAATCAGCCCCAGCATTTT
NA	TRBV7-9	many	TRBJ2-2	CASSLDGSGELFF	TGTGCCAGCAGCTTAGACGGCTCAGGGGAGCTGTTTTTT
NA	TRBV9	many	TRBJ2-1	CASSFDWGGRNEQFF	TGTGCCAGCAGCTTTGACTGGGGAGGACGCAATGAGCAGTTCTTC
NA	TRBV27	many	TRBJ2-7	CASSTRASRAYEQYF	TGTGCCAGCAGTACCAGGGCATCTAGGGCCTACGAGCAGTACTTC
TRBD1	TRBV20-1	many	TRBJ2-7	CSATGQGEVGEQYF	TGCAGTGCTACCGGGCAGGGGGAAGTTGGGGAGCAGTACTTC
NA	TRBV7-3	NA	TRBJ2-2	CDSSFAVTGELFF	TGTGACAGCAGCTTCGCGGTCACCGGGGAGCTGTTTTTT
NA	TRBV10-3	many	TRBJ1-2	CAISERFADGYTF	TGTGCCATCAGTGAGAGGTTCGCGGATGGCTACACCTTC
TRBD1	TRBV4-1	NA	TRBJ2-7	CASNQTGGSYEQYF	TGCGCTAGCAACCAGACAGGGGGGTCCTACGAGCAGTACTTC
TRBD1	TRBV10-3	many	TRBJ2-2	CATYPEQGDTGELFF	TGTGCCACTTATCCGGAACAGGGGGACACCGGGGAGCTGTTTTTT
NA	TRBV20-1	many	TRBJ2-3	CSADSGSGTDTQYF	TGCAGTGCCGATAGTGGCTCGGGCACAGATACGCAGTATTTT
NA	TRBV28	NA	TRBJ2-3	CASSPVAAMVLDTQYF	TGTGCCAGCAGTCCAGTTGCCGCGATGGTGTTGGATACGCAGTATTTT
TRBD1	TRBV5-1	NA	TRBJ1-6	CASSLDGDRLSPLHF	TGCGCCAGCAGCTTGGACGGGGACAGGCTTTCACCCCTCCACTTT
TRBD1	TRBV19	many	TRBJ2-7	CASSADRGRYEQYF	TGTGCCAGTAGTGCCGACAGGGGCCGTTACGAGCAGTACTTC
NA	TRBV5-1	many	TRBJ2-1	CASRNHLGGQSSYNEQFF	TGCGCCAGCAGAAACCACTTGGGAGGCCAGAGCTCCTACAATGAGCAGTTCTTC
TRBD1	TRBV19	many	TRBJ1-5	CASSTTGNFDQPQHF	TGTGCCAGTAGTACGACAGGGAATTTCGATCAGCCCCAGCATTTT
TRBD2	TRBV25-1	few	TRBJ2-3	CASTNYVGASGSPSTDTQYF	TGTGCCAGCACCAACTACGTAGGGGCTAGCGGGAGTCCTAGCACAGATACGCAGTATTTT
TRBD2	TRBV6-1	NA	TRBJ2-1	CASSSSGRFYNEQFF	TGTGCCAGCAGTTCTAGCGGTAGATTCTACAATGAGCAGTTCTTC